This is a list of T cell receptor beta chains from one sample in a study of blood T cells in healthy people across ages. TCRdb itself ran the 5' RACE reads through MiXCR, one entry per CDR3 protein. The data hold about 570,000 distinct CDR3 sequences, with 27% observed a single time. The sequenced sample consisted of blood. All receptors derive from a woman between 65 and 79 years old in good health. Each CDR3 is given with its conserved first and last residue. A D gene is named only where the DNA matches it firmly. Size tells how often a clone was seen (once, few, many) or the class of an expanded clone, and some rows leave it out.

clone_size: -
d_call: -
v_call: TRBV18
j_call: TRBJ1-1
cdr3_aa: CASSPLQGGTEAFF
cdr3_nt: TGTGCCAGCTCACCTTTACAGGGAGGGACTGAAGCTTTCTTT

clone_size: few
d_call: TRBD2
v_call: TRBV10-2
j_call: TRBJ2-3
cdr3_aa: CASSARTSGGSSTDTQYF
cdr3_nt: TGCGCCAGCAGTGCTCGGACTAGCGGGGGGTCTAGCACAGATACGCAGTATTTT

clone_size: many
d_call: -
v_call: TRBV18
j_call: TRBJ2-6
cdr3_aa: CASSGANVLTF
cdr3_nt: TGTGCCAGCTCAGGGGCCAACGTCCTGACTTTC

clone_size: -
d_call: -
v_call: TRBV5-6
j_call: TRBJ2-1
cdr3_aa: CASSPRGRSEQFF
cdr3_nt: TGTGCCAGCAGCCCCCGGGGGAGAAGTGAGCAGTTCTTC

clone_size: few
d_call: TRBD1
v_call: TRBV7-2
j_call: TRBJ1-2
cdr3_aa: CASSSPGQGNYGYTF
cdr3_nt: TGTGCCAGCAGCTCCCCTGGACAGGGCAACTATGGCTACACCTTC

clone_size: -
d_call: TRBD1
v_call: TRBV29-1
j_call: TRBJ1-1
cdr3_aa: CSVIGQGRFTEAFF
cdr3_nt: TGCAGCGTTATCGGACAGGGACGGTTCACTGAAGCTTTCTTT

clone_size: -
d_call: -
v_call: TRBV4-3
j_call: TRBJ1-3
cdr3_aa: CASSLTNARVGDTIYF
cdr3_nt: TGCGCCAGCAGCCTTACCAACGCGCGCGTCGGGGACACCATATATTTT

clone_size: -
d_call: TRBD2
v_call: TRBV3-1
j_call: TRBJ2-5
cdr3_aa: CASSRLAGDETQYF
cdr3_nt: TGTGCCAGCAGCCGACTAGCGGGGGATGAGACCCAGTACTTC

clone_size: -
d_call: -
v_call: TRBV21-1
j_call: TRBJ2-1
cdr3_aa: CASSNCPLAGGYNEQFF
cdr3_nt: TGTGCCAGCAGCAATTGCCCATTAGCGGGGGGGTACAATGAGCAGTTCTTC

clone_size: few
d_call: TRBD2
v_call: TRBV4-3
j_call: TRBJ2-4
cdr3_aa: CASSQGVGLAGVGPKNIQYF
cdr3_nt: TGCGCCAGCAGCCAAGGAGTAGGACTAGCGGGGGTCGGGCCCAAAAACATTCAGTACTTC

clone_size: once
d_call: TRBD1
v_call: TRBV7-2
j_call: TRBJ2-2
cdr3_aa: CASSGGQGWAGELFF
cdr3_nt: TGTGCCAGCAGCGGTGGACAGGGATGGGCCGGGGAGCTGTTTTTT

clone_size: few
d_call: -
v_call: TRBV6-6
j_call: TRBJ2-1
cdr3_aa: CASSLTSTLPREQFF
cdr3_nt: TGTGCCAGCAGCCTAACCTCGACACTTCCCAGGGAGCAGTTCTTC

clone_size: few
d_call: -
v_call: TRBV7-9
j_call: TRBJ2-1
cdr3_aa: CASSLSGSEQFF
cdr3_nt: TGTGCCAGCAGCTTATCGGGCAGTGAGCAGTTCTTC

clone_size: many
d_call: -
v_call: TRBV10-3
j_call: TRBJ1-1
cdr3_aa: CAISESFEGPDTEAFF
cdr3_nt: TGTGCCATCAGTGAGTCTTTTGAGGGACCTGACACTGAAGCTTTCTTT

clone_size: -
d_call: -
v_call: TRBV9
j_call: TRBJ1-6
cdr3_aa: CASNVEDKGNSPLHF
cdr3_nt: TGTGCCAGCAACGTAGAGGACAAGGGGAATTCACCCCTCCACTTT

clone_size: once
d_call: -
v_call: TRBV4-2
j_call: TRBJ1-4
cdr3_aa: CASSQDRGALYEKLFF
cdr3_nt: TGTGCCAGCAGCCAAGACAGGGGCGCGTTATACGAAAAACTGTTTTTT

clone_size: -
d_call: TRBD1
v_call: TRBV12-3/TRBV12-4
j_call: TRBJ1-3
cdr3_aa: CASSRTGEGNTIYF
cdr3_nt: TGTGCCAGCAGTAGGACAGGGGAAGGAAACACCATATATTTT

clone_size: -
d_call: -
v_call: TRBV7-2
j_call: TRBJ2-5
cdr3_aa: CASLRTFGGETQYF
cdr3_nt: TGTGCCAGCCTGAGAACCTTCGGAGGAGAGACCCAGTACTTC

clone_size: -
d_call: TRBD2
v_call: TRBV6-5
j_call: TRBJ2-7
cdr3_aa: CASSYSTSGGSRYEQYF
cdr3_nt: TGTGCCAGCAGTTACTCGACTAGCGGGGGGTCGCGTTACGAGCAGTACTTC

clone_size: -
d_call: TRBD1
v_call: TRBV7-9
j_call: TRBJ2-5
cdr3_aa: CASSLGMTGDSYQETQYF
cdr3_nt: TGTGCCAGCAGCTTAGGAATGACAGGGGACTCATACCAAGAGACCCAGTACTTC

clone_size: -
d_call: -
v_call: TRBV9
j_call: TRBJ2-2
cdr3_aa: CASSESGLSNTGELFF
cdr3_nt: TGTGCCAGCAGCGAATCCGGATTATCGAACACCGGGGAGCTGTTTTTT

clone_size: -
d_call: -
v_call: TRBV3-1
j_call: TRBJ1-2
cdr3_aa: CASSQSRVYGYTF
cdr3_nt: TGTGCCAGCAGCCAGTCCAGGGTCTATGGCTACACCTTC

clone_size: -
d_call: -
v_call: TRBV2
j_call: TRBJ2-3
cdr3_aa: CARSDGDTQYF
cdr3_nt: TGTGCCCGCAGTGACGGAGATACGCAGTATTTT

clone_size: few
d_call: TRBD2
v_call: TRBV3-1
j_call: TRBJ2-7
cdr3_aa: CASSQGPTSDEQYF
cdr3_nt: TGTGCCAGCAGCCAAGGGCCCACTAGCGACGAGCAGTACTTC

clone_size: few
d_call: -
v_call: TRBV5-6
j_call: TRBJ2-3
cdr3_aa: CASSRGGLTLQDTQYF
cdr3_nt: TGTGCCAGCAGCAGGGGGGGGTTGACTCTTCAAGATACGCAGTATTTT

clone_size: few
d_call: TRBD1
v_call: TRBV6-1
j_call: TRBJ2-5
cdr3_aa: CASSLHGTGGETQYF
cdr3_nt: TGTGCCAGCAGCCTCCACGGGACAGGGGGGGAGACCCAGTACTTC

clone_size: -
d_call: TRBD1
v_call: TRBV2
j_call: TRBJ1-2
cdr3_aa: CASRPGTGGYGYTF
cdr3_nt: TGTGCCAGCAGGCCCGGGACAGGGGGATATGGCTACACCTTC

clone_size: -
d_call: TRBD2
v_call: TRBV20-1
j_call: TRBJ2-3
cdr3_aa: CSARFSGRSTDTQYF
cdr3_nt: TGCAGTGCTAGATTTAGCGGGCGGAGCACAGATACGCAGTATTTT

clone_size: few
d_call: TRBD1
v_call: TRBV7-2
j_call: TRBJ1-2
cdr3_aa: CASSAGQGFYGYTF
cdr3_nt: TGTGCCAGCAGCGCGGGACAGGGGTTCTATGGCTACACCTTC